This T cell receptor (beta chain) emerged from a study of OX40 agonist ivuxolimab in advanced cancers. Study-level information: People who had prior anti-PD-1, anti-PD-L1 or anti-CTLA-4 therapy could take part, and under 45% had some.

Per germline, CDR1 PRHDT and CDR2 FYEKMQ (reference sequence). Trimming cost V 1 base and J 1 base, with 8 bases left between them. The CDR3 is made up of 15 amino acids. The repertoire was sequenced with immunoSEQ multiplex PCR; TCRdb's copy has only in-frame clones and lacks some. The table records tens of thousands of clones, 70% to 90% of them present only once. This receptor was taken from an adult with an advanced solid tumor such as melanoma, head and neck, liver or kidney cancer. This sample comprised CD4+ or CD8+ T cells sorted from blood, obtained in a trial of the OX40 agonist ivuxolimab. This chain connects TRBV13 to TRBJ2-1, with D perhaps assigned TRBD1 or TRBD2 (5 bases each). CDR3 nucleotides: TGTGCCAGCAGCTTAGTGGGGGATTCCTACAATGAGCAGTTCTTC. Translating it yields CASSLVGDSYNEQFF.